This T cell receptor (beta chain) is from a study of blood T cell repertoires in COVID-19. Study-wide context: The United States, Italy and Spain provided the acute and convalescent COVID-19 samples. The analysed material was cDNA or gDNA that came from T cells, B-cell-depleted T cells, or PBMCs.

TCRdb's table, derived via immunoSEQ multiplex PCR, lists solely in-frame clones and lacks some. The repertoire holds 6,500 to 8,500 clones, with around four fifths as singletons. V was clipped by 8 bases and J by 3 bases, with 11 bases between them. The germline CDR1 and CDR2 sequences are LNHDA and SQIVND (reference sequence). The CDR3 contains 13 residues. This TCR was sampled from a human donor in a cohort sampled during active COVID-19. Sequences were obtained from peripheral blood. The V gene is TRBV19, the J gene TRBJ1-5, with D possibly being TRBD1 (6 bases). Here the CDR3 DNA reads TGTGCCAGTCGAGAGGGGGACAATCAGCCCCAGCATTTT. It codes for CASREGDNQPQHF.